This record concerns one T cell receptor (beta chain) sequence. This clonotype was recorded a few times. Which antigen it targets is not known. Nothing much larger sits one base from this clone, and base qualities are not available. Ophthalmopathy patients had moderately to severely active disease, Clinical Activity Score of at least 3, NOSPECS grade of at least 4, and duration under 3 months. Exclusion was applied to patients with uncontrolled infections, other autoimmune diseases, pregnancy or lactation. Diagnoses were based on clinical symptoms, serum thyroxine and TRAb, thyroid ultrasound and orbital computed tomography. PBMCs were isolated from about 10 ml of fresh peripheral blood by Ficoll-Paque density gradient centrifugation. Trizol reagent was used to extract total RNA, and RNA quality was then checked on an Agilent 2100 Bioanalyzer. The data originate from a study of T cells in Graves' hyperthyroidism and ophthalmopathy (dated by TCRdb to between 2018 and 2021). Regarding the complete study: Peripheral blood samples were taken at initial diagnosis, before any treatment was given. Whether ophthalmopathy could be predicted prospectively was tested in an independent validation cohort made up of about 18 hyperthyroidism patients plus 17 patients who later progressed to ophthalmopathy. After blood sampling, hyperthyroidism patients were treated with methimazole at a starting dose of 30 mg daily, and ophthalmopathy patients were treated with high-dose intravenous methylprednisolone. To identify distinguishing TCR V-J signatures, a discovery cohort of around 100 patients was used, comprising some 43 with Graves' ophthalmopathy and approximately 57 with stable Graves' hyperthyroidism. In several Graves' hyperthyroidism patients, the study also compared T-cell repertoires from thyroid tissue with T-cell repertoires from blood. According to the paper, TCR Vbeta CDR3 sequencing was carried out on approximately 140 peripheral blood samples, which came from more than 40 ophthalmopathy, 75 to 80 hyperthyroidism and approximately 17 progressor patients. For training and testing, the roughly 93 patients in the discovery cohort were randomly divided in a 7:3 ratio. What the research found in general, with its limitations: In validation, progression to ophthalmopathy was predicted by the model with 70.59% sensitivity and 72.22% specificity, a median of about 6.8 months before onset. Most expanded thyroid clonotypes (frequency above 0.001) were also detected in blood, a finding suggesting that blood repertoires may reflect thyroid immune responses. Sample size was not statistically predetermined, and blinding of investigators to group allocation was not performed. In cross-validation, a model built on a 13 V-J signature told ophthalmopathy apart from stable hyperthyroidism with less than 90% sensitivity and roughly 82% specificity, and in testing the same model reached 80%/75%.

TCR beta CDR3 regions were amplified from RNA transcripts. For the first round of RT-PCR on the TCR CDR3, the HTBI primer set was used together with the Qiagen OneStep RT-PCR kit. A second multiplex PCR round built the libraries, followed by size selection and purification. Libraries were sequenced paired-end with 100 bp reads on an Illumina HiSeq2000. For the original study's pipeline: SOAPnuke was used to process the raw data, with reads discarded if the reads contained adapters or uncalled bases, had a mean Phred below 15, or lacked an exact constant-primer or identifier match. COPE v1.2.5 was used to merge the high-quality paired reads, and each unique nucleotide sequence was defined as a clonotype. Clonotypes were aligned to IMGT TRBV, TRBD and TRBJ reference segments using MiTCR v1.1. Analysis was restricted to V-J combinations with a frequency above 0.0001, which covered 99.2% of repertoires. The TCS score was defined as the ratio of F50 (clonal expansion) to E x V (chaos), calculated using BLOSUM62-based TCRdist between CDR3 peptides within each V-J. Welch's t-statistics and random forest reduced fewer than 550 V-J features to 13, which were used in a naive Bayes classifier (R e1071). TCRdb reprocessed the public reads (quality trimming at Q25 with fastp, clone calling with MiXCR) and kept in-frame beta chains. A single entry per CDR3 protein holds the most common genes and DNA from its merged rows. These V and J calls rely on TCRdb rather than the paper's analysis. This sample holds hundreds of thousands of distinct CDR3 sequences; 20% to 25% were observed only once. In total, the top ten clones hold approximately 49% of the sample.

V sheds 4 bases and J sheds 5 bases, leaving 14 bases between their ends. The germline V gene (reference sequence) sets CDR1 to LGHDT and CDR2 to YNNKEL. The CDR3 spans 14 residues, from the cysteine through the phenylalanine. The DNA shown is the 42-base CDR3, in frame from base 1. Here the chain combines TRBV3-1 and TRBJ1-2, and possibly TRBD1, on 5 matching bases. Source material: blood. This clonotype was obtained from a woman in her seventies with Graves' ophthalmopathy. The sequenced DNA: TGTGCCAGCAGCCCACACGTGGGGGATTATGGCTACACCTTC. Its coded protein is CASSPHVGDYGYTF. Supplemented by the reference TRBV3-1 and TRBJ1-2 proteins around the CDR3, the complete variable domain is DTAVSQTPKYLVTQMGNDKSIKCEQNLGHDTMYWYKQDSKKFLKIMFSYNNKELIINETVPNRFSPKSPDKAHLNLHINSLELGDSAVYFCASSPHVGDYGYTFGSGTRLTVV.